This T cell receptor beta chain was sequenced for a study of blood T cell repertoires in COVID-19. About the research overall: Samples came from the United States, Italy and Spain, spanning acute and convalescent COVID-19. PBMCs, B-cell-depleted T cells, or T cells were the source of the cDNA or gDNA that made up the material.

Seattle's enrolled individuals joined amid active infection and were then monitored longitudinally. This clone showed up just a few times. Generated by immunoSEQ multiplex PCR, the TCRdb table keeps only in-frame clones and is missing some. The repertoire consists of about 240,000 clones, with 85% occurring once and the leading ten covering more than 4.5%. After removal of 2 bases from V and 6 bases from J, the junction contained 3 bases not matched to a gene. The CDR3 is 13 residues long. Germline V gene lookup returns CDR1 PRHDT and CDR2 FYEKMQ (reference sequence). The sample consisted of peripheral blood. This rearrangement joins TRBV13 to TRBJ2-5; TRBD2 aligns across 7 bases. The clonotype was recovered from a man aged 45-65 years with COVID-19, enrolled during active disease. This CDR3 is CASSLRDYQTQYF. The DNA for the CDR3 is TGTGCCAGCAGCTTAAGGGACTACCAGACCCAGTACTTC. Drawing the rest from reference TRBV13 and TRBJ2-5, the complete variable domain is AAGVIQSPRHLIKEKRETATLKCYPIPRHDTVYWYQQGPGQDPQFLISFYEKMQSDKGSIPDRFSAQQFSDYHSELNMSSLELGDSALYFCASSLRDYQTQYFGPGTRLLVL.